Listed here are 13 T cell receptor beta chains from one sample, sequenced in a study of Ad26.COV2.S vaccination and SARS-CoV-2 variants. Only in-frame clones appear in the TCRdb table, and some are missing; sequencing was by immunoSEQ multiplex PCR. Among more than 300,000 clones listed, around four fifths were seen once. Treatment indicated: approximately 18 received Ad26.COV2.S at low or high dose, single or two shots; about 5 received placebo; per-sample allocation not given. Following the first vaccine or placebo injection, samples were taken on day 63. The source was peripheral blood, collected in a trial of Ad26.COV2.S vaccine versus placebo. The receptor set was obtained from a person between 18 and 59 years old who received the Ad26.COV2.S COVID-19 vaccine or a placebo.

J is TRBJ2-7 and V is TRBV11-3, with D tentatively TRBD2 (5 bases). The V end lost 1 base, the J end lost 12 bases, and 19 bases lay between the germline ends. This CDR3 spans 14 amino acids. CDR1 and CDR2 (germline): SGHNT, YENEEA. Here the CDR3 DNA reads TGTGCCAGCAGCTTAGGCGTCACGGGATTTACGCGGTACTTC. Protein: CASSLGVTGFTRYF.

The CDR3 coding sequence is TGTGCCAGCAGCTTAGGGGGACAGGGCCCGTTCTTC. This sequence encodes CASSLGGQGPFF. The chain links TRBV7-9 to TRBJ2-1; 9 nucleotides align to TRBD1. V shed 1 base, J shed 15 bases, and the junction held 4 bases outside the gene matches. From germline, CDR1 is SEHNR and CDR2 FQNEAQ (reference sequence). CDR3 length: 12 residues.

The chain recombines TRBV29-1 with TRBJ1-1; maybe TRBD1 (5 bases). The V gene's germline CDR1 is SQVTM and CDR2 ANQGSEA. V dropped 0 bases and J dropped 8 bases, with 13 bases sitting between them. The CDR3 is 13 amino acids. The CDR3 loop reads CSVEDRTGREAFF. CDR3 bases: TGCAGCGTTGAAGATAGAACAGGTAGAGAAGCTTTCTTT.

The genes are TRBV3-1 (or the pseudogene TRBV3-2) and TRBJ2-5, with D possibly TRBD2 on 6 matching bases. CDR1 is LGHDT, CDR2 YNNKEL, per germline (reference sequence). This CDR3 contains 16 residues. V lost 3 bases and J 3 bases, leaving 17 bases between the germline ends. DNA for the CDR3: TGTGCCAGCAGCCACACGGTTCACCGACTAGAAGAGACCCAGTACTTC. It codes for CASSHTVHRLEETQYF.

The CDR3 DNA reads as TGTGCCATCAGTGACCTTACCCGGGGGTCGGGTGGCTACACCTTC. This sequence encodes CAISDLTRGSGGYTF. V gene TRBV10-3 combines with J gene TRBJ1-2, with TRBD1 as a possible D gene (5 bases). The germline V gene has CDR1 ENHRY and CDR2 SYGVKD. The CDR3 has 15 amino acids. V lost 3 bases, J lost 7 bases, and 18 bases lay in between.

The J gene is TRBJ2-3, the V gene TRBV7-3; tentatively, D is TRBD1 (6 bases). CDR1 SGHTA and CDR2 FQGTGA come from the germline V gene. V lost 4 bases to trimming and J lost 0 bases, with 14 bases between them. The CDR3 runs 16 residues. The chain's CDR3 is CASSSGTSASTDTQYF. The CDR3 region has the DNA TGTGCCAGCAGCTCCGGGACATCGGCTAGCACAGATACGCAGTATTTT.

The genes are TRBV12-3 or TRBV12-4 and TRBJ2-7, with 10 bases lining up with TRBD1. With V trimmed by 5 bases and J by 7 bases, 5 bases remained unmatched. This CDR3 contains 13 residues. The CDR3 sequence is CASSLGTGDEQYF. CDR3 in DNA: TGTGCCAGCAGTCTTGGGACAGGGGATGAGCAGTACTTC.

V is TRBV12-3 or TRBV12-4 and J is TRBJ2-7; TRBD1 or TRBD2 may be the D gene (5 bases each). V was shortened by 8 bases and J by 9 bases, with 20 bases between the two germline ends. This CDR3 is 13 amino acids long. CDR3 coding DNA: TGTGCCAGCTCATTAAGGGGAGCAGGGCCGCAGTACTTC. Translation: CASSLRGAGPQYF.

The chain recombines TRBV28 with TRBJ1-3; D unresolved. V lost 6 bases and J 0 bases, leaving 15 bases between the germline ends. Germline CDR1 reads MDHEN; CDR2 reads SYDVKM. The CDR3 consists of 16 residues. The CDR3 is CASRPQEGYSGNTIYF. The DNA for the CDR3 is TGTGCCAGCAGGCCCCAGGAGGGATACTCTGGAAACACCATATATTTT.

The CDR3 loop is CASSLGTSGDNEQFF. In DNA, the CDR3 is TGCGCCAGCAGCCTTGGGACTAGCGGGGACAATGAGCAGTTCTTC. The chain combines TRBV4-1 with TRBJ2-1; TRBD2 matches at 13 bases. The germline CDR1 and CDR2 sequences are MGHRA and YSYEKL. V lost 4 bases and J lost 5; bases outside the gene matches: 2. The CDR3 sequence is 15 residues long.

Here the CDR3 reads CASTEVGGLEAFF. The CDR3 DNA reads TGTGCCAGCACCGAGGTGGGCGGACTTGAAGCTTTCTTT. The chain employs TRBV25-1 and TRBJ1-1; D is uncertain. Trimming stripped 7 bases from V and 7 bases from J, with 16 bases between. The germline CDR1 and CDR2 sequences are MGHDK and SYGVNS. The CDR3 has 13 amino acids.

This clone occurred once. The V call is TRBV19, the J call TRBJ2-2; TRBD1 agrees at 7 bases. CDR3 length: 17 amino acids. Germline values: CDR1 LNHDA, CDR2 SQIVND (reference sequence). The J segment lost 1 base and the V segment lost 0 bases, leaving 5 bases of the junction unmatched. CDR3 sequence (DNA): TGTGCCAGTAGTATAGAGCGGCGGACAGGGAACACCGGGGAGCTGTTTTTT. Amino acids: CASSIERRTGNTGELFF.

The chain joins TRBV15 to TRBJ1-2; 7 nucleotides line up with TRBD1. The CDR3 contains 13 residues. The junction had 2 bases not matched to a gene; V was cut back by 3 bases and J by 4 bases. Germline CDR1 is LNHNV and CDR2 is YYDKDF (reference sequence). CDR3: CATSRDRSYGYTF. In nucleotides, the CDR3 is TGTGCCACCAGCAGGGACAGGTCCTATGGCTACACCTTC.